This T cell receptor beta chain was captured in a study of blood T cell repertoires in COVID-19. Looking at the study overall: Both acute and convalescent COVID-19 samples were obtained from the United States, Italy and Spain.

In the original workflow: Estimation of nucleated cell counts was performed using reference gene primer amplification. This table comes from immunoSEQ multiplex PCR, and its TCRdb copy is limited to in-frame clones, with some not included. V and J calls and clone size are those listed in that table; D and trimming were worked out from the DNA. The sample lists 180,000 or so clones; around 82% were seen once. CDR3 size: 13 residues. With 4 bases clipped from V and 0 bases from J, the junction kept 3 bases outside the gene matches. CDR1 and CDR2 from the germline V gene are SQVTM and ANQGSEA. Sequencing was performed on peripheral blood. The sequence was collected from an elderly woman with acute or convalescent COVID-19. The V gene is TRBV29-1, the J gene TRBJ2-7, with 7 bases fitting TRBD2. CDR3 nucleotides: TGCAGCGTTGGGCGGGGGAGCTCCTACGAGCAGTACTTC. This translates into CSVGRGSSYEQYF.